This is a list of T cell receptor beta chains from one sample in a study of T cell changes during pregnancy in multiple sclerosis. TCRdb's copy holds only in-frame clones and misses some; the assay was immunoSEQ multiplex PCR. The table has tens of thousands of clones, roughly nine tenths seen once; the top ten hold 3% to 3.5%. The specimen comprised peripheral blood, sampled before pregnancy. These receptors were taken from a female donor with multiple sclerosis, enrolled in a pregnancy study. CDR3s include the opening cysteine and the closing phenylalanine or tryptophan. Each record gives: D gene, J gene, V gene, CDR3 DNA, CDR3 protein. A D gene is named only where the DNA matches it firmly.

d_gene: -
j_gene: TRBJ2-5
v_gene: TRBV9
CDR3nt: TGTGCCAGCAGCGATGGAGGGGGGGCCGCGGAGACCCAGTACTTC
CDR3aa: CASSDGGGAAETQYF

d_gene: -
j_gene: TRBJ1-1
v_gene: TRBV11-2
CDR3nt: TGTGCCAGCAGCTTTCCCCGTCGAGGGCCTGAAGCTTTCTTT
CDR3aa: CASSFPRRGPEAFF

d_gene: -
j_gene: TRBJ2-1
v_gene: TRBV20-1
CDR3nt: TGCAGTGGCGCGGGACGCAATGAGCAGTTCTTC
CDR3aa: CSGAGRNEQFF

d_gene: -
j_gene: TRBJ2-1
v_gene: TRBV30
CDR3nt: TGTGCCTGGACCAGGGACATTTACAATGAGCAGTTCTTC
CDR3aa: CAWTRDIYNEQFF

d_gene: -
j_gene: TRBJ1-2
v_gene: TRBV19
CDR3nt: TGTGCCAGTAGTATAGAGCCCTCCAGGGGCTACACCTTC
CDR3aa: CASSIEPSRGYTF

d_gene: -
j_gene: TRBJ1-2
v_gene: TRBV6-5
CDR3nt: TGTGCCAGCAATGGTCCAGGGCTAAACGAGGGCTACACCTTC
CDR3aa: CASNGPGLNEGYTF

d_gene: -
j_gene: TRBJ2-3
v_gene: TRBV13
CDR3nt: TGTGCCAGCAGCTTAGGGGTAGCGGAACTTAATACGCAGTATTTT
CDR3aa: CASSLGVAELNTQYF

d_gene: -
j_gene: TRBJ2-1
v_gene: TRBV7-2
CDR3nt: TGTGCCAGCAGCTTAGACGCAGGGTCCCCCAATGAGCAGTTCTTC
CDR3aa: CASSLDAGSPNEQFF

d_gene: TRBD2
j_gene: TRBJ2-1
v_gene: TRBV4-1
CDR3nt: TGCGCCAGCAGCACACCCGGGACTAGTAACTACAATGAGCAGTTCTTC
CDR3aa: CASSTPGTSNYNEQFF

d_gene: TRBD1
j_gene: TRBJ1-2
v_gene: TRBV4-1
CDR3nt: TGCGCCAGCATGCGGCCAGGGGGCAAGGATGGCTACACCTTC
CDR3aa: CASMRPGGKDGYTF

d_gene: -
j_gene: TRBJ1-2
v_gene: TRBV18
CDR3nt: TGTGCCAGCTCACCGGAGGAAAACTATGGCTACACCTTC
CDR3aa: CASSPEENYGYTF

d_gene: TRBD2
j_gene: TRBJ2-2
v_gene: TRBV4-3
CDR3nt: TGCGCCAGCTCTAGCGGGGTTTTCACCGGGGAGCTGTTTTTT
CDR3aa: CASSSGVFTGELFF

d_gene: -
j_gene: TRBJ2-3
v_gene: TRBV29-1
CDR3nt: TGCAGCGCTCGGAAGACTATTTCGCCAGATACGCAGTATTTT
CDR3aa: CSARKTISPDTQYF

d_gene: -
j_gene: TRBJ1-2
v_gene: TRBV7-6
CDR3nt: TGTGCCAGCAGTAATTCGCCTAAAGGACAGTCAGGGGATGGCTACACCTTC
CDR3aa: CASSNSPKGQSGDGYTF